The 15 T cell receptor beta chains presented below share a single source sample, sequenced in a study of blood T cells in healthy people across ages. Next came a second PCR, run for about 7 to 12 cycles, which used a sample-barcoded 5' primer along with a J-beta primer mix. MiXCR, applied by TCRdb to the 5' RACE reads, yields one record per CDR3 protein. The table lists 850,000 to 1,100,000 distinct CDR3 sequences, under 40% of them singletons. Sequencing was carried out using blood. All receptors derive from a man between 18 and 29 years old in good health.

V gene TRBV5-1 combines with J gene TRBJ2-7; D possibly matches TRBD1 or TRBD2 (5 bases each). Germline loops: CDR1 SGHRS, CDR2 YFSETQ. Deletions cut 0 bases from V and 3 bases from J, with 7 bases between. This CDR3 has 13 residues. CDR3 amino acids: CASSLGGVYEQYF. The CDR3 DNA reads as TGCGCCAGCAGCTTGGGAGGGGTCTACGAGCAGTACTTC.

This chain uses TRBV4-3 with TRBJ1-2; perhaps TRBD1 as D (6 bases). The V and J ends lost 3 bases and 2 bases respectively, with 13 bases between them. From germline, CDR1 is LGHNA and CDR2 YSLEER. The CDR3 is 15 amino acids. The CDR3 DNA follows: TGCGCCAGCAGCCAGACTTTACAGGGAAACTATGGCTACACCTTC. Translation gives CASSQTLQGNYGYTF.

This clonotype was seen only a few times. This rearrangement joins TRBV15 to TRBJ1-4; D gene ambiguous. CDR1 is LNHNV, CDR2 YYDKDF, per germline (reference sequence). This CDR3 has 11 amino acids. CDR3 DNA: TGTGCAACCCGGGGTAATGAAAAACTGTTTTTT. Its translation is CATRGNEKLFF.

The sample holds a few counts of this clonotype. The chain is built from TRBV20-1 and TRBJ1-2; D is perhaps TRBD1 (5 bases). Looked up from germline, CDR1 is DFQATT and CDR2 is SNEGSKA (reference sequence). Trimming removed 6 bases at V and 6 bases at J, with 14 bases between. This CDR3 is 12 amino acids long. The CDR3 protein is CSAVRGSHGYTF. CDR3 nucleotide sequence: TGCAGTGCAGTACGGGGCTCTCATGGCTACACCTTC.

The gene calls are TRBV6-2 or TRBV6-3 and TRBJ1-5; TRBD1 matches 11 bases. The V gene's germline CDR1 is MNHEY and CDR2 SVGEGT. CDR3 length: 19 amino acids. The trim removed 4 bases at V and 2 bases at J, leaving 13 bases unmatched. The CDR3 here is CASSSSFGQGARGNQPQHF. CDR3 nucleotide sequence: TGTGCCAGCAGTTCCTCTTTCGGACAGGGGGCGCGGGGCAATCAGCCCCAGCATTTT.

J is TRBJ2-7 and V is TRBV4-1; 11 bases line up with TRBD1. Unmatched junction bases numbered 9, after V lost 4 bases and J lost 7 bases. Germline CDR1 MGHRA, CDR2 YSYEKL. This CDR3 contains 15 residues. The CDR3 is CASSPKGTGGPEQYF. CDR3 in DNA: TGCGCCAGCAGCCCTAAAGGGACAGGGGGTCCGGAGCAGTACTTC.

This clonotype was counted between two and nine times. V and J are TRBV5-1 and TRBJ2-7; D not certain. The CDR3 contains 14 residues. V was clipped by 5 bases and J by 3 bases, with 15 bases between them. From germline, CDR1 is SGHRS and CDR2 YFSETQ. CDR3 sequence: CASRPPGQLYEQYF. The DNA for the CDR3 is TGCGCCAGCAGACCGCCGGGCCAACTCTACGAGCAGTACTTC.

The rearrangement uses TRBV20-1 and TRBJ2-1; 7 bases map to TRBD1. With 1 base clipped from V and 7 bases from J, the junction kept 4 bases outside the gene matches. CDR3 length equals 13 residues. Germline assignment: CDR1 DFQATT and CDR2 SNEGSKA (reference sequence). CDR3 amino acids: CSARVQGLNEQFF. The DNA for the CDR3 is TGCAGTGCTAGAGTACAGGGGCTTAATGAGCAGTTCTTC.

The chain has TRBV4-1 and TRBJ2-1; 9 nucleotides align to TRBD2. CDR1 MGHRA and CDR2 YSYEKL come from the germline V gene. CDR3 length: 18 residues. V was clipped by 0 bases and J by 2 bases; unmatched bases: 8. This chain's CDR3 is CASSQEGTLAGPYNEQFF. The CDR3 DNA reads as TGCGCCAGCAGCCAAGAGGGGACTCTAGCGGGGCCCTACAATGAGCAGTTCTTC.

The V gene is TRBV6-1, the J gene TRBJ2-5; tentative D call: TRBD1 (6 bases). Germline V gene data show CDR1 as MNHNS and CDR2 as SASEGT. This CDR3 contains 14 residues. V was clipped by 1 base and J by 5 bases, with 11 bases between them. The CDR3 is CASSEGAGVETQYF. In DNA, the CDR3 is TGTGCCAGCAGTGAAGGGGCAGGGGTCGAGACCCAGTACTTC.

J is TRBJ2-7 and V is TRBV6-2 or TRBV6-3; possible D gene TRBD1, 7 bases. The V gene lost 2 bases and the J gene lost 4 bases, with 15 bases spanning the gap. Per germline, CDR1 MNHEY and CDR2 SVGEGT. This CDR3 contains 15 residues. The CDR3 spells CASSYVAQGGYEQYF. As DNA, the CDR3 is TGTGCCAGCAGTTACGTTGCGCAGGGGGGATACGAGCAGTACTTC.

This chain joins TRBV15 and TRBJ1-5; D is undetermined. V dropped 1 base and J dropped 5 bases, with 6 bases sitting between them. CDR3 length equals 13 residues. Germline V CDR1 and CDR2: LNHNV, YYDKDF (reference sequence). The DNA of the CDR3 is TGTGCCACCAGCAGAGGTCCGTATCAGCCCCAGCATTTT. It is translated as CATSRGPYQPQHF.

This clonotype was detected ten times or more. The junction differs from germline at one of its ends, possibly a read error. The chain couples TRBV13 to TRBJ2-1; D not resolved. Germline V gene data show CDR1 as PRHDT and CDR2 as FYEKMQ (reference sequence). The CDR3 sequence is 15 residues long. The CDR3 reads CASSLTGGSYNEQFF. The CDR3 DNA follows: TGCGCCAGCAGCTTGACGGGTGGCTCCTACAATGAGCAGTTCTTC.

The gene calls are TRBV29-1 and TRBJ2-1; 8 bases align to TRBD2. CDR3 size: 17 residues. Looked up from germline, CDR1 is SQVTM and CDR2 is ANQGSEA. V gave up 6 bases and J gave up 0 bases; unmatched junction bases: 13. Here the CDR3 DNA reads TGCAGCGTGCGGGGGGACCCAACTCTTAGCTCCTACAATGAGCAGTTCTTC. Translation: CSVRGDPTLSSYNEQFF.

This clonotype was observed a few times. J is TRBJ1-2 and V is TRBV12-3 or TRBV12-4, with a possible D match to TRBD1 (5 bases). The CDR3 spans 12 residues. V lost 7 bases and J 8 bases, leaving 14 bases between the germline ends. The CDR3 protein is CASTVGGWGYTF. CDR3 in DNA: TGTGCCAGCACCGTCGGGGGGTGGGGCTACACCTTC.